The rows below give T cell receptor beta chains drawn from one sample of a study of tumor-infiltrating lymphocytes in localized non-small cell lung cancer. The assay was immunoSEQ multiplex PCR, and TCRdb's table has in-frame clones only and misses some. The data contain 15,000 to 20,000 clones, 55% to 75% of them singletons. The sequenced sample consisted of lung tumor tissue. All receptors come from a human donor with non-small cell lung cancer. Both conserved end residues are part of each CDR3. A D gene is named only where the DNA matches it firmly. Rows give clone size only sometimes, using once, few, many, or a class for an expanded clone.

v_gene,d_gene,abundance,j_gene,CDR3aa,CDR3nt
TRBV5-1,.,.,TRBJ1-1,CASSSTTGGAEAFF,TGCGCCAGCAGTTCGACTACAGGTGGGGCTGAAGCTTTCTTT
TRBV7-9,TRBD1,.,TRBJ2-2,CASSKDRGGPAGELFF,TGTGCCAGCAGCAAGGACAGGGGGGGGCCTGCCGGGGAGCTGTTTTTT
TRBV5-6,.,.,TRBJ2-4,CASSLFFLAKNIQYF,TGTGCCAGCAGCTTGTTTTTTTTAGCCAAAAACATTCAGTACTTC
TRBV6-6,.,.,TRBJ2-1,CASSPGAIRSNEQFF,TGTGCCAGCAGCCCCGGTGCTATAAGGTCCAATGAGCAGTTCTTC
TRBV30,TRBD2,few,TRBJ2-7,CAWSVPGLAGIYEQYF,TGTGCCTGGAGTGTTCCGGGACTAGCGGGGATCTACGAGCAGTACTTC
TRBV30,TRBD1,few,TRBJ1-1,CAWKRTGSTEAFF,TGTGCCTGGAAACGGACAGGGAGCACTGAAGCTTTCTTT
TRBV7-2,.,.,TRBJ1-4,CASSLARGRVEKLFF,TGTGCCAGCAGCTTAGCCCGTGGCAGGGTCGAAAAACTGTTTTTT
TRBV7-9,.,once,TRBJ2-3,CASSLAMGRTDTQYF,TGTGCCAGCAGCTTAGCGATGGGGAGGACAGATACGCAGTATTTT
TRBV5-1,.,.,TRBJ1-1,CASSDNRASEAFF,TGCGCCAGCAGCGACAACAGGGCTTCTGAAGCTTTCTTT
TRBV28,TRBD1,.,TRBJ1-1,CASTPGTGHLEAFF,TGTGCCAGCACCCCCGGGACAGGACACCTTGAAGCTTTCTTT
TRBV10-3,.,few,TRBJ1-1,CATRTGITEAFF,TGTGCCACGCGAACAGGGATTACTGAAGCTTTCTTT
TRBV30,.,.,TRBJ2-7,CAWQTKTAGLYEQYF,TGTGCCTGGCAGACCAAGACCGCAGGGTTATACGAGCAGTACTTC
TRBV5-4,TRBD2,.,TRBJ2-2,CASSPPRGAGGELFF,TGTGCCAGCAGCCCCCCGCGGGGGGCAGGCGGGGAGCTGTTTTTT
TRBV28,.,.,TRBJ2-5,CASSSILTQYF,TGTGCCAGCAGTTCCATACTGACCCAGTACTTC
TRBV5-1,.,few,TRBJ2-3,CASRAYLTAANTDTQYF,TGCGCCAGCAGGGCTTACTTAACAGCTGCGAACACAGATACGCAGTATTTT
TRBV11-3,TRBD1,.,TRBJ1-2,CASRNGTGGYGYTF,TGTGCCAGCAGAAACGGGACAGGCGGCTATGGCTACACCTTC
TRBV19,TRBD1,.,TRBJ2-3,CASSRQGSRTDTQYF,TGTGCCAGTAGTAGACAGGGTTCGCGGACAGATACGCAGTATTTT
TRBV5-1,.,.,TRBJ1-1,CASSYPENTEAFF,TGCGCCAGCAGCTATCCCGAGAACACTGAAGCTTTCTTT
TRBV28,.,few,TRBJ2-5,CASSLMGERETQYF,TGTGCCAGCAGTTTAATGGGGGAGAGGGAGACCCAGTACTTC
TRBV30,.,.,TRBJ1-5,CAWSPVAGQPQHF,TGTGCCTGGAGCCCTGTTGCGGGGCAGCCCCAGCATTTT
TRBV11-3,TRBD2,few,TRBJ2-5,CASSLGASGGQETQYF,TGTGCCAGCAGCTTAGGGGCTAGCGGGGGGCAAGAGACCCAGTACTTC
TRBV6-6,TRBD1,.,TRBJ1-6,CASSYQGQSNSPLHF,TGTGCCAGCAGTTACCAGGGACAGAGCAATTCACCCCTCCACTTT
TRBV4-1,.,.,TRBJ2-7,CASSQGSPWSSYEQYF,TGCGCCAGCAGCCAAGGGAGTCCCTGGTCCTCCTACGAGCAGTACTTC
TRBV10-3,.,few,TRBJ2-3,CAISDPDTQYF,TGTGCCATCAGTGACCCAGATACGCAGTATTTT
TRBV5-5,TRBD2,few,TRBJ2-5,CASSFTPFGLAGAKETQYF,TGTGCCAGCAGCTTCACCCCGTTTGGACTAGCGGGGGCCAAAGAGACCCAGTACTTC
TRBV11-2,.,.,TRBJ2-3,CASSRGMDTQYF,TGTGCCAGCAGCCGGGGAATGGATACGCAGTATTTT
TRBV28,TRBD1,large,TRBJ1-5,CASSLGQGVQPQHF,TGTGCCAGCAGTTTGGGACAGGGGGTTCAGCCCCAGCATTTT
TRBV29-1,TRBD2,.,TRBJ2-7,CSVEGEGSSYEQYF,TGCAGCGTTGAAGGGGAGGGGAGCTCCTACGAGCAGTACTTC
TRBV10-3,.,.,TRBJ2-5,CAISEYSQETQYF,TGTGCCATCAGTGAGTACAGTCAAGAGACCCAGTACTTC
TRBV7-2,.,few,TRBJ1-1,CASSLSGSEAFF,TGTGCCAGCAGCTTAAGCGGTTCTGAAGCTTTCTTT
TRBV6-6,.,medium-sized,TRBJ1-5,CASSRKGETNQPQHF,TGTGCCAGCAGTCGAAAGGGGGAAACCAATCAGCCCCAGCATTTT
TRBV5-1,.,once,TRBJ2-5,CASSSQGRETQYF,TGCGCCAGCAGCTCGCAGGGCCGTGAGACCCAGTACTTC
TRBV6-6,TRBD1,.,TRBJ2-1,CASRRDRVVNEQFF,TGTGCCAGCAGACGGGACAGGGTTGTAAATGAGCAGTTCTTC
TRBV7-2,.,.,TRBJ1-2,CASSLGGSTTRGYTF,TGTGCCAGCAGCTTAGGCGGATCTACAACGAGGGGCTACACCTTC
TRBV21-1,.,few,TRBJ2-3,CASSDRGRTDTQYF,TGTGCCAGCAGCGACAGGGGGCGCACAGATACGCAGTATTTT
TRBV7-3,TRBD2,few,TRBJ2-1,CASSVGGVQNEQFF,TGTGCCAGCAGCGTCGGGGGGGTTCAAAATGAGCAGTTCTTC
TRBV12-5,.,.,TRBJ2-7,CASAPLNRADEQYF,TGTGCTAGTGCCCCCCTAAACCGGGCCGACGAGCAGTACTTC
TRBV29-1,.,few,TRBJ1-2,CSVGVILGYGYTF,TGCAGCGTTGGAGTTATCTTAGGCTATGGCTACACCTTC
TRBV5-5,.,once,TRBJ2-7,CASSSPYEQYF,TGTGCCAGCAGCTCGCCCTACGAGCAGTACTTC
TRBV7-9,TRBD2,once,TRBJ2-3,CASSGGGGNPIGDTQYF,TGTGCCAGCAGCGGGGGCGGGGGGAACCCCATCGGAGATACGCAGTATTTT
TRBV5-1,.,few,TRBJ1-1,CASSSLGPGVNTEAFF,TGCGCCAGCAGCTCGCTCGGTCCGGGTGTCAACACTGAAGCTTTCTTT
TRBV5-1,TRBD2,.,TRBJ2-1,CASSPGLAGGGEQFF,TGCGCCAGCAGCCCGGGACTAGCGGGAGGCGGTGAGCAGTTCTTC
TRBV28,TRBD1,.,TRBJ1-5,CASSSDAGGGQPQHF,TGTGCCAGCAGTTCAGACGCAGGGGGGGGTCAGCCCCAGCATTTT
TRBV4-3,.,.,TRBJ2-5,CASSQDKYQTQYF,TGCGCCAGCAGCCAAGATAAGTACCAGACCCAGTACTTC
TRBV7-8,.,.,TRBJ1-6,CASRTAIYNSPLHF,TGTGCCAGCAGGACGGCAATCTATAATTCACCCCTCCACTTT
TRBV7-6,.,medium-sized,TRBJ1-1,CASSQDVNTEAFF,TGTGCCAGCAGCCAGGACGTGAACACTGAAGCTTTCTTT
TRBV11-2,.,.,TRBJ1-2,CASSQLEEDYGYTF,TGTGCCAGCAGCCAGCTTGAGGAGGACTATGGCTACACCTTC